The 13 T cell receptor beta chains below were found in one sample sequenced in a study of T-cell memory formation after mild COVID-19. TCRdb reanalysed the 5' RACE reads using MiXCR and keeps one entry per CDR3 protein. The sample lists some 150,000 distinct CDR3 sequences, approximately 21% seen once, with about 2.1% in the top ten. Sequencing input: PBMCs or a T cell subset sorted from them (not recorded which). Source of these receptors: an adult woman who had mild COVID-19 (a few samples of this study predate the infection). Cell type and time point are not known.

This clonotype appeared a few times. The V and J genes are TRBV12-3 or TRBV12-4 and TRBJ2-5; 7 nucleotides line up with TRBD2. The junction had 4 bases not matched to a gene; V was cut back by 1 base and J by 2 bases. This CDR3 is built from 15 residues. The CDR3 DNA follows: TGTGCCAGCAGTTTAGGGGGGACTACACAAGAGACCCAGTACTTC. Residues: CASSLGGTTQETQYF.

The genes are TRBV20-1 and TRBJ2-7; D not resolved. This CDR3 spans 10 amino acids. V was clipped by 3 bases and J by 5 bases, with 5 bases between them. The germline CDR1 and CDR2 sequences are DFQATT and SNEGSKA (reference sequence). CDR3 DNA: TGCAGTGCTAGCCTCCACGAGCAGTACTTC. Its protein is CSASLHEQYF.

The chain is built from TRBV7-2 and TRBJ1-5; a weak D match, TRBD1 (6 bases). V gave up 1 base and J gave up 0 bases, with 10 bases separating them. The CDR3 runs 16 residues. Germline assignment: CDR1 SGHTA and CDR2 FQGNSA. CDR3 sequence (DNA): TGTGCCAGCAGCTTAGGGACAGTAAATAGCAATCAGCCCCAGCATTTT. Translating gives CASSLGTVNSNQPQHF. Combining the CDR3 with reference TRBV7-2 and TRBJ1-5 gives the whole variable domain GAGVSQSPSNKVTEKGKDVELRCDPISGHTALYWYRQSLGQGLEFLIYFQGNSAPDKSGLPSDRFSAERTGGSVSTLTIQRTQQEDSAVYLCASSLGTVNSNQPQHFGDGTRLSIL.

V gene TRBV29-1 combines with J gene TRBJ2-1; no reliable D call. The germline CDR1 and CDR2 sequences are SQVTM and ANQGSEA. The CDR3 totals 11 residues. The V end was cut by 4 bases, the J end by 6 bases, with 7 bases between. The CDR3 sequence is CSVGRVNEQFF. CDR3 coding DNA: TGCAGCGTTGGGCGAGTCAATGAGCAGTTCTTC.

This clonotype was picked up a small number of times. This sequence joins TRBV30 and TRBJ1-2; D remains ambiguous. V lost 4 bases to trimming and J lost 8 bases, with 17 bases between them. The germline V gene has CDR1 GTSNPN and CDR2 SVGIG (reference sequence). The CDR3 is made up of 13 amino acids. Here the CDR3 DNA reads TGTGCCTGGAATTCGGGTGGGAGTGGGGGCTACACCTTC. Translated: CAWNSGGSGGYTF.

The chain carries TRBV6-5 and TRBJ1-1; D gene unclear. Trimming cost V 3 bases and J 11 bases, with 16 bases left between them. Germline V gene data show CDR1 as MNHEY and CDR2 as SVGAGI. The CDR3 length is 13 residues. CDR3 region: CASSYFGRVGAFF. The CDR3 DNA reads TGTGCCAGCAGTTATTTCGGTCGAGTAGGTGCTTTCTTT.

The table lists this clonotype with many counts. V usage is TRBV12-3 or TRBV12-4 and J usage is TRBJ2-2, with 7 bases that match TRBD1. The CDR3 has 13 residues. V shed 7 bases, J shed 4 bases, and the junction held 3 bases outside the gene matches. CDR3: CASTGQVTGELFF. CDR3 nucleotide sequence: TGTGCCAGCACCGGACAGGTCACCGGGGAGCTGTTTTTT.

The chain is built from TRBV7-2 and TRBJ2-1; the D is unclear. CDR1 and CDR2 (germline): SGHTA, FQGNSA. This CDR3 is built from 12 residues. V was pared by 3 bases and J by 8 bases, with 8 bases between. The CDR3 protein is CASSLGLDEQFF. The CDR3 DNA follows: TGTGCCAGCAGCTTGGGGTTAGATGAGCAGTTCTTC.

This clonotype was counted only a few times. The chain links TRBV28 to TRBJ1-6; no clear D gene. The CDR3 is 13 residues long. V lost 5 bases and J 9 bases, leaving 11 bases between the germline ends. Germline V gene data show CDR1 as MDHEN and CDR2 as SYDVKM. Here the CDR3 DNA reads TGTGCCAGCAGTCCCCGGATGGGTTCACCCCTCCACTTT. Translating gives CASSPRMGSPLHF. Full variable domain (remainder filled in from reference TRBV28 and TRBJ1-6): DVKVTQSSRYLVKRTGEKVFLECVQDMDHENMFWYRQDPGLGLRLIYFSYDVKMKEKGDIPEGYSVSREKKERFSLILESASTNQTSMYLCASSPRMGSPLHFGNGTRLTVT.

The genes are TRBV7-2 and TRBJ2-1; no clear D gene. The CDR3 spans 16 residues. Germline V CDR1 and CDR2: SGHTA, FQGNSA. Trimming took off 3 bases at V and 6 bases at J, with 18 bases between the two ends. CDR3 coding DNA: TGTGCCAGCAGCTTTTCATTCGGGTCCAAAAGCAATGAGCAGTTCTTC. It yields the protein CASSFSFGSKSNEQFF.

This clonotype was counted a few times. The chain carries TRBV12-3 or TRBV12-4 and TRBJ2-5; possibly TRBD1 for D (6 bases). This CDR3 has 14 residues. V gave up 1 base and J gave up 3 bases, with 9 bases separating them. The CDR3 nucleotides read TGTGCCAGCAGTTTAGGAGACAGGAAAGAGACCCAGTACTTC. Its protein product is CASSLGDRKETQYF.

The V gene is TRBV6-5, the J gene TRBJ1-6; no clear D. Trimming took 4 bases from V and 7 from J, leaving 5 bases between them. This CDR3 comprises 12 residues. Germline V gene data show CDR1 as MNHEY and CDR2 as SVGAGI. The CDR3 sequence is CASSSGNSPLHF. In DNA, the CDR3 is TGTGCCAGCAGTTCTGGGAATTCACCCCTCCACTTT.

The V call is TRBV5-1, the J call TRBJ1-2, with 10 bases aligning to TRBD1. The CDR3 length is 15 residues. Per germline, CDR1 SGHRS and CDR2 YFSETQ. The J segment lost 5 bases and the V segment lost 5 bases, leaving 9 bases of the junction unmatched. CDR3 coding DNA: TGCGCCAGCAGGGAGACAGGGGGCTCCTATTATGGCTACACCTTC. Protein product: CASRETGGSYYGYTF.